This T cell receptor beta chain stems from a study of blood T cell repertoires in COVID-19. The ends were cut back, 5 bases at V and 4 bases at J, with 8 bases in the middle. The CDR3 covers 12 residues. Germline CDR1 SGHVS, CDR2 FNYEAQ. Assay: immunoSEQ multiplex PCR; the TCRdb copy retains only in-frame clones and omits some. The data hold around 110,000 clones, with about 82% observed a single time. The clonotype was recovered from a man at least 80 years old with COVID-19, enrolled during active disease. The chain has TRBV7-6 and TRBJ2-5; no firm D call. Sequenced material: peripheral blood. The CDR3 loop is CASSPIPETQYF. Written as DNA, the CDR3 is TGTGCCAGCAGCCCCATCCCAGAGACCCAGTACTTC.